This is a list of T cell receptor beta chains from one sample in a study of post-analysis software for immune sequencing data. TCRdb fed the PCR reads into MiXCR, producing one record per CDR3 protein. The sample records about 680,000 distinct CDR3 sequences, 55% to 70% being singletons. Sequences were obtained from blood. These receptors all stem from a girl aged 2-10 years with multiple sclerosis. The CDR3 runs from the conserved cysteine through the conserved F or W. The order of the fields is V gene, J gene, clone size, CDR3 length, D gene, CDR3 DNA, CDR3 protein. A D gene is named only where the DNA matches it firmly. Clone sizes are given selectively: once, few, many, or a class where the clone is expanded.

TRBV7-2	TRBJ1-1	.	12	.	TGTGCCAGCAGCTTAACCCTCACTGAAGCTTTCTTT	CASSLTLTEAFF
TRBV5-1	TRBJ2-7	few	16	.	TGCGCCAGCAGCTTGGCCTGGACAGAAAACTCCTACGAGCAGTACTTC	CASSLAWTENSYEQYF
TRBV5-1	TRBJ1-2	.	15	TRBD1	TGCGCCAGCAGCCGGGACAGGGCGCAACTGTATGGCTACACCTTC	CASSRDRAQLYGYTF
TRBV5-6	TRBJ2-6	.	15	.	TGTGCCAGCAGCTTTGGGGGAGCAGGACCCCTCGTCCTGACTTTC	CASSFGGAGPLVLTF
TRBV5-1	TRBJ2-2	.	17	.	TGCGCCAGCAGCCCGGCCACCGGGCCGTCAGGCTCCGGGGAGCTGTTTTTT	CASSPATGPSGSGELFF
TRBV12-3/TRBV12-4	TRBJ1-1	.	16	.	TGTGCCAGCAGTGTTGGTGCGGAGACAGGGAACACTGAAGCTTTCTTT	CASSVGAETGNTEAFF
TRBV29-1	TRBJ2-3	.	15	.	TGCAGCGTTGAAGATCAACTGCGGTCCACAGATACGCAGTATTTT	CSVEDQLRSTDTQYF
TRBV5-1	TRBJ1-6	.	16	TRBD1	TGCGCCAGCAGCTTGGGACCAGACAGGGGGAATTCACCCCTCCACTTT	CASSLGPDRGNSPLHF
TRBV7-8	TRBJ2-3	.	16	.	TGTGCCAGCAGCTTTGGGAGCTACTTAAGCACAGATACGCAGTATTTT	CASSFGSYLSTDTQYF
TRBV12-3/TRBV12-4	TRBJ1-2	few	14	TRBD1	TGTGCCAGCAGTAGGGACAGGGCTAACTATGGCTACACCTTC	CASSRDRANYGYTF
TRBV2	TRBJ1-5	.	18	.	TGTGCCAGCAGTCCCAGTCTGACGACAGTGGGTGGCAATCAGCCCCAGCATTTT	CASSPSLTTVGGNQPQHF
TRBV21-1	TRBJ2-7	.	14	.	TGTGCCAGCAGCATGCGGGACACCGGCTACGAGCAGTACTTC	CASSMRDTGYEQYF
TRBV20-1	TRBJ2-5	.	14	.	TGCAGTGCTAGATTGGTGTGGGAGGCGGAGACCCAGTACTTC	CSARLVWEAETQYF
TRBV12-3/TRBV12-4	TRBJ1-2	.	14	.	TGTGCCAGCAGTTTATGGGGAGAGGCTTATGGCTACACCTTC	CASSLWGEAYGYTF
TRBV15	TRBJ1-2	.	14	TRBD1	TGTGCCACCAGCAGAGATTTGGGGACAGCCGGCTACACCTTC	CATSRDLGTAGYTF
TRBV4-2	TRBJ2-1	.	14	TRBD1	TGTGCCAGCAGCCAAGGGGACAGTACTAATGAGCAGTTCTTC	CASSQGDSTNEQFF
TRBV12-3/TRBV12-4	TRBJ1-5	.	15	TRBD1	TGTGCCAGCAGTTTCCAGGGGGCAGGCAATCAGCCCCAGCATTTT	CASSFQGAGNQPQHF
TRBV5-1	TRBJ2-1	few	14	.	TGCGCCAGCAGCTCTACGTATGGGGGGAATGAGCAGTTCTTC	CASSSTYGGNEQFF
TRBV7-9	TRBJ1-2	once	13	.	TGTGCCAGCAGGGGGGTCAGGGACTATGGCTACACCTTC	CASRGVRDYGYTF
TRBV4-2	TRBJ2-1	.	15	.	TGTGCCAGCAGCCAGCCCCCGGTCGGTTACAATGAGCAGTTCTTC	CASSQPPVGYNEQFF
TRBV9	TRBJ2-1	.	20	TRBD2	TGTGCCAGCAGCGTAGTTCCGAGAGCGGGAGGGCGTCCCTCCTACAATGAGCAGTTCTTC	CASSVVPRAGGRPSYNEQFF
TRBV29-1	TRBJ2-5	.	14	TRBD1	TGCAGCGCCATCCTGGGACAGCAACAAGAGACCCAGTACTTC	CSAILGQQQETQYF